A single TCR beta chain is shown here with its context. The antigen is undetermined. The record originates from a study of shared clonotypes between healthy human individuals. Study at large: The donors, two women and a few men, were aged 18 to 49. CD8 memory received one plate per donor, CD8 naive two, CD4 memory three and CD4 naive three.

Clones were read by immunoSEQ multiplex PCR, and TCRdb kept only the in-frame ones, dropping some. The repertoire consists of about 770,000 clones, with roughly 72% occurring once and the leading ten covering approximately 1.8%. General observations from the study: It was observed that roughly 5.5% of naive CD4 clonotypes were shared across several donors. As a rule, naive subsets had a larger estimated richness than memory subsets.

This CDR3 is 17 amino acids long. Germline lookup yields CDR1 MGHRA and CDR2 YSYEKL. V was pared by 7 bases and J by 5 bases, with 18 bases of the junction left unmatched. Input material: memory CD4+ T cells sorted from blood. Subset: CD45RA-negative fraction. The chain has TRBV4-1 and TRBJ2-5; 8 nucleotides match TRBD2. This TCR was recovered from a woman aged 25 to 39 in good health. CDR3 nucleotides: TGCGCCAGCATGGGATCTGGGAGAGGACTAGCAAGGGAGACCCAGTACTTC. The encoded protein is CASMGSGRGLARETQYF.